This is a list of T cell receptor beta chains from one sample in a study of human T cells and chemical hapten exposure. In TCRdb, the RACE reads were re-called with MiXCR into one record per CDR3 protein. Here the sample spans about 76,000 distinct CDR3 sequences, over 10% being singletons. Here the sequenced sample was whole blood, taken in connection with sensitization to the hapten diphenylcyclopropenone (DPC). These receptors all stem from a woman aged 45-60 years with alopecia areata. Some clones in this sample may be carry-over from other donors' samples. CDR3s include the opening cysteine and the closing phenylalanine or tryptophan. The D gene is left open where the match is weak. Expanded clones are given a class, and other clones once, few, many or no size at all.

J	size	V	D	DNA	CDR3
TRBJ2-7	few	TRBV7-2	TRBD2	TGTGCCAGCAGCTTAGCTCCTAGCGGGAGGGTCTACGAGCAGTACTTC	CASSLAPSGRVYEQYF
TRBJ2-7	NA	TRBV14	NA	TGTGCCAGCAGTTCCCTTCTCGAAACCTACGAGCAGTACTTC	CASSSLLETYEQYF
TRBJ2-3	NA	TRBV11-2	NA	TGTGCCAGCAGCTCAGTCCGGGGGGCGCGCACAGATACGCAGTATTTT	CASSSVRGARTDTQYF
TRBJ1-2	many	TRBV5-1	TRBD1	TGCGCCAGCAGCATAACTACCGGGACAGGTCACGGCTACACCTTC	CASSITTGTGHGYTF
TRBJ1-1	few	TRBV20-1	NA	TGCAGTGCTAGAAACCCAATGAACACTGAAGCTTTCTTT	CSARNPMNTEAFF
TRBJ1-1	many	TRBV3-1	TRBD1	TGTGCCAGCAGCCCGAGGGACAGGGCGGGTGAAGCTTTCTTT	CASSPRDRAGEAFF
TRBJ1-1	NA	TRBV6-5	NA	TGTGCCAGCAGTTACTCAACATGGACAGTGAACACTGAAGCTTTCTTT	CASSYSTWTVNTEAFF
TRBJ1-5	NA	TRBV11-2	NA	TGTGCCAGCAGCTTAACAGGGAGGCAGCCCCAGCATTTT	CASSLTGRQPQHF
TRBJ1-1	few	TRBV18	NA	TGTGCCAGCTCACCACCCATGGGAAGGGACACTGAAGCTTTCTTT	CASSPPMGRDTEAFF
TRBJ2-5	many	TRBV13	TRBD2	TGTGCCAGCAGCCCCCGGACTAGCGCGACCCAAGAGACCCAGTACTTC	CASSPRTSATQETQYF
TRBJ2-3	many	TRBV29-1	NA	TGCAGCGCCGGGACTGACACAGATACGCAGTATTTT	CSAGTDTDTQYF
TRBJ1-1	many	TRBV27	NA	TGTGCCAGCAGTTTATCTGGCGGGGCTGAAGCTTTCTTT	CASSLSGGAEAFF
TRBJ2-7	many	TRBV19	NA	TGTGCCAGTAGTAGTTCTCGAGAGGAGCAGTACTTC	CASSSSREEQYF
TRBJ1-5	NA	TRBV29-1	TRBD1	TGCAGCGTTATGACAGGGGGAGATCAGCCCCAGCATTTT	CSVMTGGDQPQHF
TRBJ1-1	NA	TRBV5-1	NA	TGCGCCAGCAGGACCGGACAGCCGAACACTGAAGCTTTCTTT	CASRTGQPNTEAFF
TRBJ2-5	many	TRBV20-1	NA	TGCAGTGCTAAACTCGCTGCGGGGACCCAGTACTTC	CSAKLAAGTQYF
TRBJ1-1	few	TRBV7-2	NA	TGTGCCACCCCGACAAGGATGAACACTGAAGCTTTCTTT	CATPTRMNTEAFF
TRBJ1-6	many	TRBV7-9	TRBD1	TGTGCCAGCAGTACCAATACAGGGGGCGATTCACCCCTCCACTTT	CASSTNTGGDSPLHF
TRBJ2-7	many	TRBV6-6	NA	TGTGCCAGCACCTTGGGTAGAGACTACGAGCAGTACTTC	CASTLGRDYEQYF
TRBJ2-3	many	TRBV7-6	TRBD2	TGTGCCAGCAGCTTAGCGGGACTATTCACAGATACGCAGTATTTT	CASSLAGLFTDTQYF
TRBJ2-7	few	TRBV16	NA	TGTGCCAGCAGCCAATTGTCCTACGAGCAGTACTTC	CASSQLSYEQYF
TRBJ2-6	many	TRBV12-3/TRBV12-4	TRBD1	TGTGCCAGCAGACGACAGGGGGCGGCCAACGTCCTGACTTTC	CASRRQGAANVLTF
TRBJ1-2	NA	TRBV21-1	NA	TGTGCCAGCAGCAAACACAGCCACTATGGCTACACCTTC	CASSKHSHYGYTF
TRBJ1-5	NA	TRBV5-6	NA	TGTGCCAGCAGCTTGGCCGATTCCGGGCAGCACAATCAGCCCCAGCATTTT	CASSLADSGQHNQPQHF
TRBJ2-1	many	TRBV7-3	NA	TGTGCCAGCAGCCGAGGACAGAGCTCCTACAATGAGCAGTTCTTC	CASSRGQSSYNEQFF
TRBJ2-1	NA	TRBV5-1	NA	TGCGCCAGCAGCTTAGAAAGTGAGCAGTTCTTC	CASSLESEQFF
TRBJ1-1	NA	TRBV29-1	NA	TGCAGCGCTGGGGTGAACACTGAAGCTTTCTTT	CSAGVNTEAFF
TRBJ1-1	NA	TRBV29-1	NA	TGCAGCGTTGATCTGCGGGTGAACACTGAAGCTTTCTTT	CSVDLRVNTEAFF
TRBJ1-1	many	TRBV12-3/TRBV12-4	TRBD1	TGTGCCAGCAGCCGCCGGGACAGGGAAGCTTTCTTT	CASSRRDREAFF